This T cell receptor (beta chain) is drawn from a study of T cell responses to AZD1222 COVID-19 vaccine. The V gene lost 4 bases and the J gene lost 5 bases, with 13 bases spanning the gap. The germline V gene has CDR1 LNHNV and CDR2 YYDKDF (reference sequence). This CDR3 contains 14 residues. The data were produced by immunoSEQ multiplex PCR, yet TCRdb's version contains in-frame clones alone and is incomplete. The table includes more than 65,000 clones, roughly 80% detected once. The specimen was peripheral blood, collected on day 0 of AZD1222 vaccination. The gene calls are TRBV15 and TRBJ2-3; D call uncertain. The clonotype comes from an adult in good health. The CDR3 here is CATSTGWTGDTQYF. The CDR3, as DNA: TGTGCCACCAGCACTGGATGGACCGGAGATACGCAGTATTTT.